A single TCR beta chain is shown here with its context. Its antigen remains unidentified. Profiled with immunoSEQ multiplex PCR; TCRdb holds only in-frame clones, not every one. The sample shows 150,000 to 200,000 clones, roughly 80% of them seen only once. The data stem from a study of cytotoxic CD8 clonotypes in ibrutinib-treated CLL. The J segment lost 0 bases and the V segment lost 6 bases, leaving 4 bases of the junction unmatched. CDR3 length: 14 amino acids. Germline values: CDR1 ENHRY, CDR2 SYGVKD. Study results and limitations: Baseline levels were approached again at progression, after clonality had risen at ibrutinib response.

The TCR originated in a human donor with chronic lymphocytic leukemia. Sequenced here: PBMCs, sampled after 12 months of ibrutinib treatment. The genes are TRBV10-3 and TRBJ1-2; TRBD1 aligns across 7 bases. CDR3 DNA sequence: TGTGCCATCAGCGGGACAGCAGCTAACTATGGCTACACCTTC. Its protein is CAISGTAANYGYTF.